Below, 24 T cell receptor beta chains from the same sample are listed, as sequenced in a study of radiation and T cells in renal cell carcinoma. Only in-frame clones appear in the TCRdb table, and some are missing; sequencing was by immunoSEQ multiplex PCR. The table has about 49,000 clones, roughly 80% seen once. This sample's time point: baseline pretreatment blood. Treatment in this sample: 15 Gy SBRT to primary tumor, nephrectomy 4 weeks later. The sample here was blood, taken from a patient whose treatment included radiotherapy and nephrectomy. These receptors came from a woman in her 70s with renal cell carcinoma.

The CDR3 nucleotides are TGTGCCAGCAGTTTTACCAGCCTTGCCCAGCAGTACTTC. Translating it yields CASSFTSLAQQYF. This chain links TRBV28 with TRBJ2-7; D not resolved. The V end was cut by 3 bases, the J end by 8 bases, with 14 bases between. The CDR3 loop spans 13 amino acids. Germline V gene lookup returns CDR1 MDHEN and CDR2 SYDVKM.

The V and J genes are TRBV5-4 and TRBJ1-4; 7 bases line up with TRBD1. Germline CDR1 is SGHNT and CDR2 is YYREEE (reference sequence). V shed 2 bases and J 4 bases; nucleotides not matched to a gene: 5. The CDR3 totals 15 residues. CDR3 bases: TGTGCCAGCAGCTTCCAGGGGGTTGTTAATGAAAAACTGTTTTTT. It encodes CASSFQGVVNEKLFF.

Here the CDR3 DNA reads TGCGCCAGCAGCCAAGATGGGGTGAGGGGGACACCCCTCCACTTT. Protein sequence: CASSQDGVRGTPLHF. This sequence joins TRBV4-3 and TRBJ1-6, with D tentatively TRBD1 (6 bases). V was clipped by 0 bases and J by 11 bases, with 14 bases between them. Germline V gene sequence: CDR1 LGHNA, CDR2 YSLEER. This CDR3 has 15 amino acids.

The rearrangement joins TRBV27 to TRBJ2-3; D is uncertain. The CDR3 consists of 15 residues. Trimming removed 0 bases from V and 0 bases from J, with 7 bases in between. The germline gives CDR1 MNHEY, CDR2 SMNVEV (reference sequence). The CDR3 region has the DNA TGTGCCAGCAGTTTATCGCGAACAAGCACAGATACGCAGTATTTT. Translation: CASSLSRTSTDTQYF.

The chain combines TRBV9 with TRBJ2-7; TRBD2 is a possible D gene (5 bases). The CDR3 sequence is 14 residues long. Germline-derived CDR1 and CDR2 are SGDLS and YYNGEE. With 10 bases removed from V and 4 bases from J, the gap between germline ends came to 21 bases. This CDR3 reads CAAGPRGPRYEQYF. In nucleotides, the CDR3 is TGTGCCGCCGGTCCCCGAGGGCCCAGATACGAGCAGTACTTC.

The rearrangement uses TRBV7-9 and TRBJ2-5; D is unclear. V was pared by 4 bases and J by 1 base, with 1 base between. CDR1 and CDR2 (germline): SEHNR, FQNEAQ (reference sequence). This CDR3 region has 11 residues. CDR3 DNA: TGTGCCAGCAGCTCCCAAGAGACCCAGTACTTC. Protein product: CASSSQETQYF.

The chain joins TRBV18 to TRBJ1-1; D not certain. V lost 5 bases and J lost 1, with 14 bases in between. Germline V gene data show CDR1 as KGHSH and CDR2 as LQKENI. CDR3 size: 15 residues. The CDR3: CASSISDRANTEAFF. Here the CDR3 DNA reads TGTGCCAGCTCAATAAGTGATCGAGCGAACACTGAAGCTTTCTTT.

The chain couples TRBV7-9 to TRBJ1-4; 11 positions match TRBD1. V trimming: 4 bases; J trimming: 8 bases; junction bases outside the gene matches: 3. CDR1 is SEHNR, CDR2 FQNEAQ, per germline (reference sequence). This CDR3 is built from 14 residues. This CDR3 is CASSSGQGAEKLFF. As DNA, the CDR3 is TGTGCCAGCAGCTCCGGACAGGGGGCGGAAAAACTGTTTTTT.

For the CDR3, the DNA is TGTGCCAGCAGCTCAGGACTAGCGGGAGGTCAAGAGACCCAGTACTTC. This translates into CASSSGLAGGQETQYF. J is TRBJ2-5 and V is TRBV5-4, with TRBD2 matching over 14 bases. In germline, CDR1 is SGHNT, CDR2 YYREEE (reference sequence). The J segment lost 2 bases and the V segment lost 3 bases, leaving 3 bases of the junction unmatched. The CDR3 is made up of 16 amino acids.

J is TRBJ2-1 and V is TRBV4-2, with 12 nucleotides matching TRBD2. The CDR3 runs to 18 residues. The germline CDR1 and CDR2 sequences are LGHNA and YNFKEQ. Trimming removed 0 bases from V and 3 bases from J; junction bases left unmatched: 6. CDR3 region: CASSQELAGGLGYNEQFF. The CDR3 DNA reads as TGTGCCAGCAGCCAAGAACTAGCGGGGGGCCTCGGCTACAATGAGCAGTTCTTC.

V and J are TRBV5-6 and TRBJ1-5, with D hard to call. The germline V and J ends were trimmed by 0 bases and 7 bases, with 11 bases remaining between them. The CDR3 totals 14 residues. Germline V CDR1 and CDR2: SGHDT, YYEEEE. In DNA form, the CDR3 reads TGTGCCAGCAGCTTGGAGAGAGAGGGACAGCCCCAGCATTTT. It specifies CASSLEREGQPQHF.

The chain is built from TRBV2 and TRBJ1-2, with 8 bases that match TRBD1. The length of the CDR3 is 14 residues. The germline gives CDR1 SNHLY, CDR2 FYNNEI. V lost 5 bases, J lost 4 bases, and 6 bases stayed unmatched. CDR3 sequence reads: CASSPSTGAYGYTF. As DNA, the CDR3 is TGTGCCAGCAGTCCCTCGACAGGGGCCTATGGCTACACCTTC.

The chain combines TRBV10-2 with TRBJ2-7; no reliable D call. The CDR3 extends over 15 amino acids. Germline CDR1 reads WSHSY; CDR2 reads SAAADI. The V gene lost 2 bases and the J gene lost 5 bases, with 16 bases spanning the gap. DNA of the CDR3: TGCGCCAGCAGTGAGCGGGCGGAGAGTTCGGACGAGCAGTACTTC. It codes for CASSERAESSDEQYF.

This chain joins TRBV11-3 and TRBJ2-1; D is unclear. The germline gives CDR1 SGHNT, CDR2 YENEEA. The CDR3 covers 17 residues. V lost 5 bases and J 0 bases, leaving 17 bases between the germline ends. The CDR3 DNA is TGTGCCAGCAGCCCGGCAACCGGCGCCGGCTCCTACAATGAGCAGTTCTTC. Translated, it gives CASSPATGAGSYNEQFF.

This clone occurred once. The chain joins TRBV7-2 to TRBJ2-3; 7 bases line up with TRBD2. Per germline, CDR1 SGHTA and CDR2 FQGNSA. CDR3 length equals 15 residues. After removal of 5 bases from V and 2 bases from J, the junction contained 7 bases not matched to a gene. For the CDR3, the DNA is TGTGCCAGCAGCATACAAGCGGGGCCCACAGATACGCAGTATTTT. Its protein is CASSIQAGPTDTQYF.

The chain combines TRBV15 with TRBJ1-2; 9 bases align to TRBD1. V lost 0 bases and J lost 5; bases outside the gene matches: 7. Per germline, CDR1 LNHNV and CDR2 YYDKDF (reference sequence). CDR3 size: 16 residues. The CDR3, as DNA: TGTGCCACCAGCAGAGACCGGACAGGGGTACAGTATGGCTACACCTTC. Encoded protein: CATSRDRTGVQYGYTF. Using reference TRBV15 and TRBJ1-2 for the parts outside the CDR3, the full variable domain is DAMVIQNPRYQVTQFGKPVTLSCSQTLNHNVMYWYQQKSSQAPKLLFHYYDKDFNNEADTPDNFQSRRPNTSFCFLDIRSPGLGDTAMYLCATSRDRTGVQYGYTFGSGTRLTVV.

This chain connects TRBV5-8 to TRBJ1-1, with a weak D call TRBD1 (5 bases). Trimming stripped 2 bases from V and 2 bases from J, with 7 bases between. Germline-derived CDR1 and CDR2 are SGHTS and YDEGEE. The CDR3 has 13 amino acids. CDR3 residues: CASSFTGNTEAFF. The CDR3 region has the DNA TGTGCCAGCAGCTTTACAGGAAACACTGAAGCTTTCTTT.

V is TRBV11-2 and J is TRBJ1-2, with 7 bases identical to TRBD1. Germline CDR1 and CDR2: SGHAT and FQNNGV. V lost 5 bases and J lost 2; bases outside the gene matches: 11. The CDR3 is made up of 16 amino acids. CDR3 sequence reads: CASSIIGQARNYGYTF. In DNA form, the CDR3 reads TGTGCCAGCAGCATAATCGGACAGGCGCGGAACTATGGCTACACCTTC.

V and J are TRBV7-8 and TRBJ1-1; tentatively, D is TRBD1 (6 bases). V was shortened by 5 bases and J by 0 bases, with 10 bases between the two germline ends. The CDR3 is 14 amino acids. CDR1 is SGHVS, CDR2 FQNEAQ, per germline. The CDR3 protein is CASSQQGLNTEAFF. CDR3 bases: TGTGCCAGCAGCCAACAGGGCCTGAACACTGAAGCTTTCTTT.

This sequence joins TRBV15 and TRBJ1-5; no clear D. Germline V gene sequence: CDR1 LNHNV, CDR2 YYDKDF (reference sequence). V was pared by 3 bases and J by 3 bases, with 6 bases between. The CDR3 sequence is 13 residues long. The CDR3 bases are TGTGCCACCAGCAGGGAATCCAATCAGCCCCAGCATTTT. Its protein product is CATSRESNQPQHF.

This clone has a handful of counts. V is TRBV7-9 and J is TRBJ2-7, with 7 bases that match TRBD1. The CDR3 is 15 amino acids. Per the germline V gene, CDR1 is SEHNR and CDR2 is FQNEAQ (reference sequence). The junction had 6 bases not matched to a gene; V was cut back by 1 base and J by 3 bases. The DNA for the CDR3 is TGTGCCAGCAGCTTAGTGGACAGGCCTCTCTACGAGCAGTACTTC. Translation gives CASSLVDRPLYEQYF.

The rearrangement joins TRBV19 to TRBJ1-6; no reliable D call. The germline gives CDR1 LNHDA, CDR2 SQIVND (reference sequence). Deletions cut 4 bases from V and 0 bases from J, with 10 bases between. CDR3 size: 16 residues. CDR3 protein: CASSTYQSSYNSPLHF. The CDR3 bases are TGTGCCAGTAGTACCTACCAGAGCTCCTATAATTCACCCCTCCACTTT.

The chain links TRBV18 to TRBJ2-7, with TRBD2 matching 10 bases. Germline assignment: CDR1 KGHSH and CDR2 LQKENI. The CDR3 sequence is 16 residues long. Germline trimming cut 3 bases from V and 0 bases from J; bases unmatched to any gene: 5. DNA of the CDR3: TGTGCCAGCTCACCTCCCGGACTAGCGGCCTCCTACGAGCAGTACTTC. Translating gives CASSPPGLAASYEQYF.

The J gene is TRBJ2-7, the V gene TRBV12-5, with D possibly being TRBD2 (5 bases). V was cut by 4 bases and J by 5 bases, with 12 bases left in between. Germline CDR1 reads LGHNT; CDR2 reads FRNRAP. This CDR3 is built from 13 residues. The CDR3 loop reads CASGSPRGNEQYF. Here the CDR3 DNA reads TGTGCTAGTGGTTCCCCGCGAGGGAACGAGCAGTACTTC.